This T cell receptor (beta chain) stems from a study of blood T cell repertoires in COVID-19. During active infection, Seattle patients enrolled and were then monitored through disease. This clone was picked up one time. The CDR3 has 18 amino acids. Data came from immunoSEQ multiplex PCR; TCRdb stores just in-frame clones and leaves some out. The sample lists about 480,000 clones, roughly 87% occurring once. Sequenced material: peripheral blood. The chain is built from TRBV12-2 and TRBJ2-5; the D segment call TRBD2 is taken from the table without a DNA check. TRBV12-2 counts as a pseudogene. This TCR was sampled from a young man with COVID-19, enrolled during active disease. The CDR3 bases are TGTGCAAGTCGCTTAGCGAGGGTCCGGGGGGGCCGTAGGGAGACCCAGTACTTC. Encoded protein: CASRLARVRGGRRETQYF.